The 10 T cell receptor beta chains listed next were all sequenced from one sample in a study of chemoradiotherapy in HPV16-positive cancers. Sequenced by immunoSEQ multiplex PCR; TCRdb stores in-frame clones only, minus some. The sample has fewer than 35,000 clones, nearly 95% seen once. The sequencing here drew on blood, taken from a patient who underwent chemoradiotherapy. The receptors were gathered from a human donor with HPV-associated anogenital cancer.

The chain is built from TRBV18 and TRBJ2-7; possible D gene TRBD1, 5 bases. This CDR3 contains 15 residues. CDR1 is KGHSH and CDR2 is LQKENI in the germline V gene. With 3 bases removed from V and 2 bases from J, the gap between germline ends came to 14 bases. The CDR3 is CASSPFQGWAYEQYF. The CDR3 DNA follows: TGTGCCAGCTCACCTTTCCAGGGCTGGGCCTACGAGCAGTACTTC.

J is TRBJ2-7 and V is TRBV10-3; 7 bases match TRBD1. CDR3 length: 14 residues. Germline-derived CDR1 and CDR2 are ENHRY and SYGVKD. J gave up 4 bases and V 0 bases, and 3 bases lay outside the gene matches. The CDR3 DNA sequence: TGTGCCATCAGTGAGTCGGGACAGCCATACGAGCAGTACTTC. Translating gives CAISESGQPYEQYF.

CDR3 DNA sequence: TGTGCCAGCAGTCAGGACCGTAACACTGAAGCTTTCTTT. Protein sequence: CASSQDRNTEAFF. The genes are TRBV2 and TRBJ1-1; unclear D gene. Germline V lookup: CDR1 SNHLY, CDR2 FYNNEI. The germline V and J ends were trimmed by 5 bases and 2 bases, with 9 bases remaining between them. The CDR3 has 13 amino acids.

The chain joins TRBV19 to TRBJ1-1; D is perhaps TRBD1 (5 bases). V shed 5 bases and J shed 5 bases, with 12 bases lying between them. From germline, CDR1 is LNHDA and CDR2 SQIVND (reference sequence). The length of the CDR3 is 13 residues. The CDR3 DNA is TGTGCCAGTAGTTTTTGGGCAGGGACTGAAGCTTTCTTT. This encodes CASSFWAGTEAFF.

This sequence joins TRBV18 and TRBJ2-5; 14 nucleotides agree with TRBD2. Germline V lookup: CDR1 KGHSH, CDR2 LQKENI. V lost 2 bases to trimming and J lost 4 bases; unmatched junction nucleotides: 18. This CDR3 region has 21 residues. DNA for the CDR3: TGTGCCAGCTCACCAAGAAGGACAGAGGCGGGACTAGCGGGAGAGGGAGAGACCCAGTACTTC. Translated, it gives CASSPRRTEAGLAGEGETQYF.

The chain has TRBV2 and TRBJ1-6, with 7 bases fitting TRBD1. CDR3 length equals 15 residues. Per the germline V gene, CDR1 is SNHLY and CDR2 is FYNNEI. With V trimmed by 8 bases and J by 7 bases, 11 bases remained unmatched. The CDR3 sequence is CASCALTGSNSPLHF. The CDR3 nucleotides are TGTGCCAGCTGTGCTTTGACAGGGAGCAATTCACCCCTCCACTTT. Full variable domain (outside the CDR3, taken from reference TRBV2 and TRBJ1-6): EPEVTQTPSHQVTQMGQEVILRCVPISNHLYFYWYRQILGQKVEFLVSFYNNEISEKSEIFDDQFSVERPDGSNFTLKIRSTKLEDSAMYFCASCALTGSNSPLHFGNGTRLTVT.

Only a few counts were recorded for this clone. CDR3 region: CASSEALGGPPDTQYF. The CDR3 coding sequence is TGTGCCAGCAGTGAAGCGCTGGGGGGGCCCCCAGATACGCAGTATTTT. The chain employs TRBV6-1 and TRBJ2-3; D is possibly TRBD2 (7 bases). Germline V CDR1 and CDR2: MNHNS, SASEGT. Trimming removed 0 bases at V and 4 bases at J, with 14 bases between. The CDR3 extends over 16 amino acids.

The rearrangement uses TRBV4-3 and TRBJ2-1; 10 bases are a match to TRBD2. Germline V CDR1 and CDR2: LGHNA, YSLEER. Trimming at V came to 8 bases and at J to 4 bases, leaving 8 bases not matched to a gene. The CDR3 is 15 residues long. The CDR3 sequence: CASRVGLADYNEQFF. The CDR3, as DNA: TGCGCCAGCCGGGTAGGACTAGCGGATTACAATGAGCAGTTCTTC.

The genes are TRBV6-6 and TRBJ1-2; tentatively, D is TRBD1 (6 bases). V shed 6 bases and J shed 7 bases, with 18 bases lying between them. This CDR3 is built from 14 residues. Germline-derived CDR1 and CDR2 are MNHNY and SVGAGI (reference sequence). CDR3 region: CASRETGTYGGYTF. Here the CDR3 DNA reads TGTGCCAGCAGGGAGACAGGAACCTATGGTGGCTACACCTTC.

V gene TRBV29-1 combines with J gene TRBJ2-1; 8 bases match TRBD1. Germline V gene data show CDR1 as SQVTM and CDR2 as ANQGSEA. The V gene end was trimmed by 6 bases and the J gene end by 3 bases; junction bases not matched to a gene: 7. The CDR3 totals 14 residues. The CDR3 nucleotides are TGCAGCGTCGCCATGGGACAGGACTACAATGAGCAGTTCTTC. It encodes CSVAMGQDYNEQFF.